Below are 4 T cell receptor beta chains sequenced from a single sample in a study of T cell changes during pregnancy in multiple sclerosis. This table comes from immunoSEQ multiplex PCR, and its TCRdb copy is limited to in-frame clones, with some not included. The sample holds 50,000 to 60,000 clones, 85% to 95% seen once. The sequences come from peripheral blood, collected after pregnancy. The source is a female donor in good health, enrolled as a control in a pregnancy study.

The V gene is TRBV15, the J gene TRBJ2-3; TRBD2 matches 8 bases. V was clipped by 5 bases and J by 1 base; unmatched bases: 8. CDR3 size: 16 residues. Per germline, CDR1 LNHNV and CDR2 YYDKDF (reference sequence). CDR3 sequence reads: CATSPPRREGTDTQYF. The CDR3 region has the DNA TGTGCCACCAGCCCCCCCAGGCGGGAGGGCACAGATACGCAGTATTTT.

This clone occurred once. This chain links TRBV18 with TRBJ2-2; tentatively, D is TRBD2 (5 bases). V dropped 8 bases and J dropped 0 bases, with 13 bases sitting between them. Germline CDR1 reads KGHSH; CDR2 reads LQKENI. This CDR3 has 15 residues. The CDR3: CASRGGIANTGELFF. As DNA, the CDR3 is TGTGCCAGCCGAGGAGGTATTGCGAACACCGGGGAGCTGTTTTTT. Full variable domain (remainder filled in from reference TRBV18 and TRBJ2-2): NAGVMQNPRHLVRRRGQEARLRCSPMKGHSHVYWYRQLPEEGLKFMVYLQKENIIDESGMPKERFSAEFPKEGPSILRIQQVVRGDSAAYFCASRGGIANTGELFFGEGSRLTVL.

The chain combines TRBV6-5 with TRBJ1-1, with D perhaps matching TRBD1 (6 bases). The CDR3 length is 15 residues. V was pared by 0 bases and J by 1 base, with 9 bases between. CDR1 is MNHEY, CDR2 SVGAGI, per germline. For the CDR3, the DNA is TGTGCCAGCAGTTACTCGACAGGCGCGAACACTGAAGCTTTCTTT. It yields the protein CASSYSTGANTEAFF.

The chain uses TRBV18 and TRBJ1-1; 9 nucleotides line up with TRBD1. This CDR3 spans 16 amino acids. CDR1 and CDR2 (germline): KGHSH, LQKENI. J lost 1 base, V lost 3 bases, and 6 bases had no gene match. The CDR3 region is CASSPSRDRANTEAFF. The CDR3 DNA is TGTGCCAGCTCACCGTCCCGGGACAGGGCGAACACTGAAGCTTTCTTT.